The 8 T cell receptor beta chains presented below share a single source sample, sequenced in a study of blood T cell repertoires in COVID-19. Generated by immunoSEQ multiplex PCR, the TCRdb table keeps only in-frame clones and is missing some. The sample includes some 140,000 clones, around 82% of them seen just once. Source material: peripheral blood. The receptors derive from a man in his sixties with acute or convalescent COVID-19.

This chain joins TRBV7-3 and TRBJ2-1; D is unresolved. The CDR3 length is 15 residues. The V and J ends lost 5 bases and 7 bases respectively, with 18 bases between them. CDR1 is SGHTA, CDR2 FQGTGA, per germline. The CDR3 loop reads CASSPTLGPLNEQFF. The DNA of the CDR3 is TGTGCCAGCAGCCCAACATTGGGCCCTTTGAATGAGCAGTTCTTC.

V usage is TRBV19 and J usage is TRBJ2-7, with D possibly TRBD1 on 6 matching bases. This CDR3 is 14 amino acids long. V lost 1 base, J lost 3 bases, and 10 bases lay in between. Germline V gene data show CDR1 as LNHDA and CDR2 as SQIVND (reference sequence). CDR3 sequence: CASSIGQQGYEQYF. CDR3 DNA: TGTGCCAGTAGTATAGGTCAACAGGGCTACGAGCAGTACTTC.

The J gene is TRBJ2-7, the V gene TRBV7-3; the match to TRBD1 covers 9 bases. Germline values: CDR1 SGHTA, CDR2 FQGTGA. The CDR3 spans 16 residues. The J segment lost 4 bases and the V segment lost 8 bases, leaving 15 bases of the junction unmatched. In DNA, the CDR3 is TGTGCCAGCCCCTTCGGCGGACAGGGGAAGGTATACGAGCAGTACTTC. Protein: CASPFGGQGKVYEQYF.

This sequence joins TRBV6-5 and TRBJ2-2, with D perhaps matching TRBD2 (6 bases). CDR1 is MNHEY, CDR2 SVGAGI, per germline. The CDR3 contains 14 residues. Trimming cost V 7 bases and J 3 bases, with 12 bases left between them. The CDR3 is CASKASDYTGELFF. As DNA, the CDR3 is TGTGCCAGCAAAGCTAGCGATTACACCGGGGAGCTGTTTTTT.

The genes are TRBV4-1 and TRBJ1-5, with 10 bases matching TRBD1. This CDR3 has 16 residues. V shed 4 bases and J 6 bases; nucleotides not matched to a gene: 9. Per the germline V gene, CDR1 is MGHRA and CDR2 is YSYEKL. CDR3 nucleotide sequence: TGCGCCAGCAGCCTTAATCCGGGACAGGGGATTCAGCCCCAGCATTTT. This codes for CASSLNPGQGIQPQHF.

The chain has TRBV7-8 and TRBJ2-5; possible D gene TRBD2, 6 bases. The CDR3 loop spans 16 amino acids. Germline CDR1 reads SGHVS; CDR2 reads FQNEAQ. The germline V and J ends were trimmed by 8 bases and 2 bases, with 21 bases remaining between them. In DNA, the CDR3 is TGTGCCAGCGCCTCTCTTCGGGGGAAGAAACAAGAGACCCAGTACTTC. Amino acids: CASASLRGKKQETQYF.

This sequence joins TRBV6-5 and TRBJ1-5, with no clear D. CDR3 length equals 14 residues. The germline V gene has CDR1 MNHEY and CDR2 SVGAGI. V shed 6 bases and J shed 1 base, with 10 bases lying between them. CDR3: CASRIFRSNQPQHF. In nucleotides, the CDR3 is TGTGCCAGCAGAATCTTTCGGAGCAATCAGCCCCAGCATTTT.

This clone appeared once. Here the CDR3 reads CAIRGATTDTQYF. CDR3 nucleotides: TGTGCCATCAGGGGGGCAACTACAGATACGCAGTATTTT. The rearrangement joins TRBV10-3 to TRBJ2-3, with D maybe TRBD1 (6 bases). Trimming shortened V by 6 bases and J by 3 bases, and 10 bases separated the two germline ends. Germline V lookup: CDR1 ENHRY, CDR2 SYGVKD. CDR3 size: 13 residues.